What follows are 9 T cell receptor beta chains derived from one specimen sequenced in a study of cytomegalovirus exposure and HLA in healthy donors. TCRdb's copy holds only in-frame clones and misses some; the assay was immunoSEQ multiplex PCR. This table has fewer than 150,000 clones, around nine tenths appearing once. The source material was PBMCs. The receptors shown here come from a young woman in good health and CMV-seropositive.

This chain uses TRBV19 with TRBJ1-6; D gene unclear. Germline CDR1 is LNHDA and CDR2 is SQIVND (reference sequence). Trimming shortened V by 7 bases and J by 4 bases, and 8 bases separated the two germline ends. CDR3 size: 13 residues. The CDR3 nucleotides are TGTGCCAGTACGAATCAGTATAATTCACCCCTCCACTTT. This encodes CASTNQYNSPLHF.

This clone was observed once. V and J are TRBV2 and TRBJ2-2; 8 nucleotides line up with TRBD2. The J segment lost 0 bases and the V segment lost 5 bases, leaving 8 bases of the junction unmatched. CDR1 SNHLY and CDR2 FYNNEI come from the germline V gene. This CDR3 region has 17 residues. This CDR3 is CASSPTYGGANTGELFF. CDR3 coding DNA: TGTGCCAGCAGTCCCACTTACGGGGGGGCGAACACCGGGGAGCTGTTTTTT.

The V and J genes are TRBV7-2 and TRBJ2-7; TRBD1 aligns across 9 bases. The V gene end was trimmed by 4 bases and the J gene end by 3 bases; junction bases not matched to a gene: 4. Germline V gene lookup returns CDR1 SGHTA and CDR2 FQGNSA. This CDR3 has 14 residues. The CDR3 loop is CASSSTGGFYEQYF. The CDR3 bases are TGTGCCAGCAGCTCGACAGGGGGTTTCTACGAGCAGTACTTC. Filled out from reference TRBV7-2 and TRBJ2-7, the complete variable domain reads GAGVSQSPSNKVTEKGKDVELRCDPISGHTALYWYRQSLGQGLEFLIYFQGNSAPDKSGLPSDRFSAERTGGSVSTLTIQRTQQEDSAVYLCASSSTGGFYEQYFGPGTRLTVT.

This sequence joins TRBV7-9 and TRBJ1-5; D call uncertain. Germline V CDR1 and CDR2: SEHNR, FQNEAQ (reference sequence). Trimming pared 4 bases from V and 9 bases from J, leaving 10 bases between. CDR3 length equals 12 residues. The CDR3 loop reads CASSSRSGPQHF. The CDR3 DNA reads TGTGCCAGCAGCTCCAGATCGGGGCCCCAGCATTTT.

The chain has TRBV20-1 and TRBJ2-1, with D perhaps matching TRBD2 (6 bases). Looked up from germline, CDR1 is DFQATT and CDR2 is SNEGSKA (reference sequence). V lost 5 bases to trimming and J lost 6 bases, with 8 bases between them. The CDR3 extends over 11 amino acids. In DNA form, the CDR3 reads TGCAGTGCTCGGGACTCCAATGAGCAGTTCTTC. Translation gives CSARDSNEQFF.

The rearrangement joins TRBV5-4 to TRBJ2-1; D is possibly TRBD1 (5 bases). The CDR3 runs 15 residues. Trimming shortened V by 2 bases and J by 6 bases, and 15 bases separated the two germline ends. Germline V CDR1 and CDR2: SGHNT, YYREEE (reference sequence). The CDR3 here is CASSFNDRSGNEQFF. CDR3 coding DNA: TGTGCCAGCAGCTTTAATGACAGATCGGGCAATGAGCAGTTCTTC.

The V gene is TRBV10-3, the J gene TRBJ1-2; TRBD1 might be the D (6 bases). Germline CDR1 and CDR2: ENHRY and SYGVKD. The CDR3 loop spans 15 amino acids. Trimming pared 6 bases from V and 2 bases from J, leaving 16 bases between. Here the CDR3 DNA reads TGTGCCATCAGGGACAGCAATAGGCCGAACTATGGCTACACCTTC. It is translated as CAIRDSNRPNYGYTF.

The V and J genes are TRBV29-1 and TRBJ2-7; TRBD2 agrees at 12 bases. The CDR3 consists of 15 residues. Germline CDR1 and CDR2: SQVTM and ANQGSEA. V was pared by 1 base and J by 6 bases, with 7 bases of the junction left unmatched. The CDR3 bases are TGCAGCGTTGAAGGGGCTAGCGGGAGGGTAAGCGAGCAGTACTTC. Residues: CSVEGASGRVSEQYF.

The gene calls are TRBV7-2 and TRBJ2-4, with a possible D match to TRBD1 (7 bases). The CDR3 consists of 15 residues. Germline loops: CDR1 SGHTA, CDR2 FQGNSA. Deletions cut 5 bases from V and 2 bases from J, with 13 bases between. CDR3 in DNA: TGTGCCAGCAGCGAGCCAGGGGGGTCCAAAAACATTCAGTACTTC. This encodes CASSEPGGSKNIQYF.